One and the same sample provided the 9 T cell receptor beta chains below, sequenced in a study of shared clonotypes between healthy human individuals. Method: immunoSEQ multiplex PCR; TCRdb's copy keeps in-frame clones and lacks some. The sample contains about 2.2 million clones, around 93% of which appear only once. Terminally differentiated effector memory CD45RA+ cells were excluded by CCR7 positive selection of CD45RO-negative cells. The sequencing sample was made of naive CD8+ T cells from PBMCs. These receptors all come from a man aged 18 to 29 in good health. Some clones in this sample may be carry-over from other donors' samples.

This chain uses TRBV6-1 with TRBJ2-7; D ambiguous. V was shortened by 7 bases and J by 3 bases, with 7 bases between the two germline ends. CDR1 MNHNS and CDR2 SASEGT come from the germline V gene. The CDR3 covers 11 residues. Here the CDR3 reads CASNFGYEQYF. DNA for the CDR3: TGTGCCAGCAATTTCGGCTACGAGCAGTACTTC.

The chain recombines TRBV5-1 with TRBJ1-1; TRBD1 aligns across 7 bases. The germline V gene encodes CDR1 SGHRS and CDR2 YFSETQ. J gave up 0 bases and V 4 bases, and 3 bases lay outside the gene matches. The CDR3 is 14 amino acids. The CDR3 nucleotides read TGCGCCAGCAGCCCGGGACAGATGAACACTGAAGCTTTCTTT. Its protein is CASSPGQMNTEAFF.

The V call is TRBV27, the J call TRBJ2-7; the match to TRBD2 covers 11 bases. CDR3 size: 18 residues. Germline CDR1 reads MNHEY; CDR2 reads SMNVEV (reference sequence). V trimming: 5 bases; J trimming: 0 bases; junction bases outside the gene matches: 12. The CDR3 DNA sequence: TGTGCCAGCAGTACCTACCCTATGACTAGCGGGGACTCCTACGAGCAGTACTTC. It specifies CASSTYPMTSGDSYEQYF.

The rearrangement joins TRBV4-1 to TRBJ2-7, with 9 bases that match TRBD1. Germline CDR1 and CDR2: MGHRA and YSYEKL. Trimming at V came to 2 bases and at J to 5 bases, leaving 7 bases not matched to a gene. The CDR3 extends over 15 amino acids. The DNA of the CDR3 is TGCGCCAGCAGCCAAACGGACAGGGGTTGGGACGAGCAGTACTTC. Protein: CASSQTDRGWDEQYF.

The genes are TRBV30 and TRBJ2-7; tentatively, D is TRBD1 (6 bases). The V gene lost 3 bases and the J gene lost 4 bases, with 16 bases spanning the gap. The CDR3 length is 14 residues. CDR1 and CDR2 (germline): GTSNPN, SVGIG (reference sequence). In DNA, the CDR3 is TGTGCCTGGAGCGGAGGAGGCAGGGGATACGAGCAGTACTTC. It translates to CAWSGGGRGYEQYF. The entire variable domain, with the rest obtained from reference TRBV30 and TRBJ2-7, is as follows: SQTIHQWPATLVQPVGSPLSLECTVEGTSNPNLYWYRQAAGRGLQLLFYSVGIGQISSEVPQNLSASRPQDRQFILSSKKLLLSDSGFYLCAWSGGGRGYEQYFGPGTRLTVT.

V is TRBV28 and J is TRBJ1-2; no firm D call. The CDR3 is 11 amino acids. The germline gives CDR1 MDHEN, CDR2 SYDVKM. Trimming took off 8 bases at V and 4 bases at J, with 8 bases between the two ends. The CDR3 sequence is CASRVSYGYTF. For the CDR3, the DNA is TGTGCCAGCCGGGTGAGCTATGGCTACACCTTC.

On this clone itself: Additional DNA sequences in this sample encode the identical CDR3. The chain links TRBV6-1 to TRBJ1-5, with D possibly matching TRBD1 (5 bases). The CDR3 is 14 residues long. Looked up from germline, CDR1 is MNHNS and CDR2 is SASEGT. V was cut by 6 bases and J by 0 bases, with 9 bases left in between. The CDR3 DNA reads TGTGCCAGCAGGGCAGGGTATAGCAATCAGCCCCAGCATTTT. It encodes CASRAGYSNQPQHF.

This sequence joins TRBV6-1 and TRBJ2-5; 9 nucleotides match TRBD1. The CDR3 length is 15 residues. CDR1 and CDR2 (germline): MNHNS, SASEGT. V lost 3 bases to trimming and J lost 10 bases; unmatched junction nucleotides: 12. The CDR3 sequence is CASSDGPGQGNYQYF. The DNA for the CDR3 is TGTGCCAGCAGTGATGGACCGGGACAGGGAAATTACCAGTACTTC.

CDR3 sequence (DNA): TGTGCCAGCAGCTCCCGGGGGGGGACTAGCGGGACCGGGGCCAACGTCCTGACTTTC. It yields the protein CASSSRGGTSGTGANVLTF. This sequence joins TRBV7-8 and TRBJ2-6; 13 positions match TRBD2. The V gene's germline CDR1 is SGHVS and CDR2 FQNEAQ. With V trimmed by 4 bases and J by 4 bases, 10 bases remained unmatched. This CDR3 contains 19 residues.